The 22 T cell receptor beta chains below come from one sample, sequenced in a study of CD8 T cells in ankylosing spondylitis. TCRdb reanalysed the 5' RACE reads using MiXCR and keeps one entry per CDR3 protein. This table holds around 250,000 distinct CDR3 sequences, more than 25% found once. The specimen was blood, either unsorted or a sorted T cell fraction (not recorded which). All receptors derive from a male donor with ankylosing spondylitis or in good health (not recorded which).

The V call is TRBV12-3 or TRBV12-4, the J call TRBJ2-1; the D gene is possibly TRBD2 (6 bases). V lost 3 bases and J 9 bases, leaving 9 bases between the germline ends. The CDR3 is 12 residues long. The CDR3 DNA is TGTGCCAGCAGTTTTCCGGGGGTTGAGCAGTTCTTC. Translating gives CASSFPGVEQFF.

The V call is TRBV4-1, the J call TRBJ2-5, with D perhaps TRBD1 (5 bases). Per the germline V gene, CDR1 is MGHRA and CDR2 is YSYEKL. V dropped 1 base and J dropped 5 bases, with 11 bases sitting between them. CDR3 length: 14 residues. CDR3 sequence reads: CASSQVGLVETQYF. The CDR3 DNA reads TGCGCCAGCAGCCAAGTGGGGCTGGTGGAGACCCAGTACTTC.

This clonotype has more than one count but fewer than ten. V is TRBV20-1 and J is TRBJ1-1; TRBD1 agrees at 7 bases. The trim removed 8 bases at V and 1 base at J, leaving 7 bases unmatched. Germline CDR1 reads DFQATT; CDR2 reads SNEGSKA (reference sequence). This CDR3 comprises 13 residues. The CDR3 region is CSKTRGRNTEAFF. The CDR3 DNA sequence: TGCAGTAAGACCAGGGGGAGGAACACTGAAGCTTTCTTT.

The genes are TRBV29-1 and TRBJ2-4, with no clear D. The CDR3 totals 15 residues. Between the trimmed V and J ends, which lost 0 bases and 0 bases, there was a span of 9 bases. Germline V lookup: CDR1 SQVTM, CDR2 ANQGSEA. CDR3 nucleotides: TGCAGCGTTGAAGACCCCGGCCTAGCCAAAAACATTCAGTACTTC. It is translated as CSVEDPGLAKNIQYF.

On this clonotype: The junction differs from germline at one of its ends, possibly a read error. Here the CDR3 DNA reads TGCGCCAGCAGCCTCCAGACAGGGGAAGAGATCCAGTACTTC. Encoded protein: CASSLQTGEEIQYF. This chain uses TRBV5-1 with TRBJ2-5; 8 bases agree with TRBD1. The CDR3 covers 14 residues. The germline V gene encodes CDR1 SGHRS and CDR2 YFSETQ.

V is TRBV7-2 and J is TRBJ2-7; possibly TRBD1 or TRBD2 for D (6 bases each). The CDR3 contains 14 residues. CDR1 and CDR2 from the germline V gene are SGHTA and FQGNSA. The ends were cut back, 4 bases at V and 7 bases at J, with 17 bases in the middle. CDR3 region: CASSSPGGWWEQYF. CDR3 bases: TGTGCCAGCAGCTCCCCCGGGGGCTGGTGGGAGCAGTACTTC.

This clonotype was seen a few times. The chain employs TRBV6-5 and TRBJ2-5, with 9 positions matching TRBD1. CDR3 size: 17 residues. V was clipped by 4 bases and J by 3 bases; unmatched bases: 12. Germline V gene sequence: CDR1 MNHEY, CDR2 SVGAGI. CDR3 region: CASSLLGTGRYKETQYF. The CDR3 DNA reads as TGTGCCAGCAGTTTGTTAGGGACAGGGCGATATAAAGAGACCCAGTACTTC.

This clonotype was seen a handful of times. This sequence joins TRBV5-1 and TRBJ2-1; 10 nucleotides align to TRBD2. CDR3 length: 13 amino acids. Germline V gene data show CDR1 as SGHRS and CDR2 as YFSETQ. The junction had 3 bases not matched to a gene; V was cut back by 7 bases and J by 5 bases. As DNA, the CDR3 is TGCGCCAGCCGGACTAGCGGTCACAATGAGCAGTTCTTC. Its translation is CASRTSGHNEQFF.

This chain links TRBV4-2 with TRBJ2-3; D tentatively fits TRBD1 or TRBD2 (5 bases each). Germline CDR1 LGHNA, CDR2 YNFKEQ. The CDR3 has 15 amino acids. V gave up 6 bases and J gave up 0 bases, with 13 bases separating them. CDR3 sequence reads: CASSPSRDSTDTQYF. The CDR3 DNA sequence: TGTGCCAGCAGTCCTTCCCGGGACAGCACAGATACGCAGTATTTT.

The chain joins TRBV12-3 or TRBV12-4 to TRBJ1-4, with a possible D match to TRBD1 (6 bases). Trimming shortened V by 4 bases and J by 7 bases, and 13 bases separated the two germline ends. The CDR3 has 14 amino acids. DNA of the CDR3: TGTGCCAGCAGTTCAGGAGGCAGGGGTGAAAAACTGTTTTTT. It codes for CASSSGGRGEKLFF.

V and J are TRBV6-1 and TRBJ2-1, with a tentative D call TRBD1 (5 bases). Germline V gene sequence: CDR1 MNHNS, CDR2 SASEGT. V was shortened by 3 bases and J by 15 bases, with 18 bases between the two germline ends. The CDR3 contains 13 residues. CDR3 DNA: TGTGCCAGCAGTGACTGGACGCACGGTGGGGCGTTCTTC. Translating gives CASSDWTHGGAFF.

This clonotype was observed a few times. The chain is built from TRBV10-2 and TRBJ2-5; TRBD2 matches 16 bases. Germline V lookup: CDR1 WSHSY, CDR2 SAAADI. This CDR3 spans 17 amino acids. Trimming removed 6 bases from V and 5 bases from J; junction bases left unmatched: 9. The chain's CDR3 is CASSDPGTSGGAETQYF. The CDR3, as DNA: TGCGCCAGCAGCGACCCGGGGACTAGCGGGGGGGCGGAGACCCAGTACTTC.

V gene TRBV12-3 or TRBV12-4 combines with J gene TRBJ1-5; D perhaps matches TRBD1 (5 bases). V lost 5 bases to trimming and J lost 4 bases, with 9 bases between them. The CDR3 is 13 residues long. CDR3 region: CASSRGGNQPQHF. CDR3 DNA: TGTGCCAGCAGTAGGGGAGGAAATCAGCCCCAGCATTTT.

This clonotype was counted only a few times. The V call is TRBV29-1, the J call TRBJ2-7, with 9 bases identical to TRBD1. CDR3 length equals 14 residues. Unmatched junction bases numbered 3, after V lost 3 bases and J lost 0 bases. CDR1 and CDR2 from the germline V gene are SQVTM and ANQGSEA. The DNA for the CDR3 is TGCAGCGTTGACGGGACAGGGAGCTCCTACGAGCAGTACTTC. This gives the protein CSVDGTGSSYEQYF.

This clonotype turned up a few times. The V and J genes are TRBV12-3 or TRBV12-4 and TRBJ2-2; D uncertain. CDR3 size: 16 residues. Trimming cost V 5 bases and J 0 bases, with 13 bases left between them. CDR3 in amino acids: CASSPPELPNTGELFF. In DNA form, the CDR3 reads TGTGCCAGCAGTCCACCGGAACTACCGAACACCGGGGAGCTGTTTTTT.

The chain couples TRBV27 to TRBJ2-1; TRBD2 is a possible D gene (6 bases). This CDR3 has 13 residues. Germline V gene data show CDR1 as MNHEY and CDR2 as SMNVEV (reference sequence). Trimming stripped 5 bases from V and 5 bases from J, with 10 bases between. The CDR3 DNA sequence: TGTGCCAGCAGTCTCTGGGGGGACAATGAGCAGTTCTTC. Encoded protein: CASSLWGDNEQFF.

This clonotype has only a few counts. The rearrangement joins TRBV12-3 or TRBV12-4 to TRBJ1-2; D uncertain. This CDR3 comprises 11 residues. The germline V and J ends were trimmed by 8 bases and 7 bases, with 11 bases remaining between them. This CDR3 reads CASSAGSGYTF. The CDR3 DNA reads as TGTGCCAGCTCTGCGGGTTCTGGCTACACCTTC.

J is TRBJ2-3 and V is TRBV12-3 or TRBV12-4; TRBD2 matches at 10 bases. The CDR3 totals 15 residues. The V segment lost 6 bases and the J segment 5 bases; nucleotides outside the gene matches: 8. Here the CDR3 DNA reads TGTGCCAGCAGGCAGACGAGCGGGGGGGAAGATACGCAGTATTTT. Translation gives CASRQTSGGEDTQYF.

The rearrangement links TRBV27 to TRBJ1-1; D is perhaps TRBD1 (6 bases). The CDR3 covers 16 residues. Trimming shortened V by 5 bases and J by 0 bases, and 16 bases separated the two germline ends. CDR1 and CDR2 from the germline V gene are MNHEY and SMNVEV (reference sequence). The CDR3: CASSPTRAGVNTEAFF. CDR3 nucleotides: TGTGCCAGCAGTCCAACAAGGGCAGGGGTGAACACTGAAGCTTTCTTT.

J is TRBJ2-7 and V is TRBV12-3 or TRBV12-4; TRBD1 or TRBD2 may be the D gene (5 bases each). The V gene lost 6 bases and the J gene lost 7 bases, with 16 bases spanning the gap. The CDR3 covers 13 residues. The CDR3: CASRGTAAVEQYF. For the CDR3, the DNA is TGTGCCAGCAGAGGGACGGCCGCTGTAGAGCAGTACTTC.

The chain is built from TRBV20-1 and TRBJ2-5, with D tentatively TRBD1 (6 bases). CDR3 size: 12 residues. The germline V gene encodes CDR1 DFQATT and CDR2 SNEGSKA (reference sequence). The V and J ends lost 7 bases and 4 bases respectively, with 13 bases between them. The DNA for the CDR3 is TGCAGTGGGACAGCGGTCGGAGAGACCCAGTACTTC. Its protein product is CSGTAVGETQYF.

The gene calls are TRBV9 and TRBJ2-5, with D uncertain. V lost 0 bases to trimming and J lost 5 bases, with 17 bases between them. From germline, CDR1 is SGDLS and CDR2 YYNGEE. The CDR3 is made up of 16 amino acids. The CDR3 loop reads CASSVEGYTLGETQYF. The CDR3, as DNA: TGTGCCAGCAGCGTAGAAGGCTACACACTCGGGGAGACCCAGTACTTC.